The 20 T cell receptor beta chains below all came from one sample that was sequenced in a study of radiotherapy plus CTLA-4 blockade in lung cancer. The assay was immunoSEQ multiplex PCR, and TCRdb's table has in-frame clones only and misses some. The table records 50,000 or so clones, around 69% of them present only once. The sequencing used peripheral blood, collected from a patient treated with radiotherapy plus ipilimumab. The receptor source for this set is a human donor with non-small cell lung cancer who had stable disease on radiotherapy plus ipilimumab.

The CDR3 nucleotides read TGCGCCAGCAGCTTGGCCGCCGGGGGGCAAGTTAGAAACACCATATATTTT. This gives the protein CASSLAAGGQVRNTIYF. The rearrangement joins TRBV5-1 to TRBJ1-3, with D possibly TRBD1 on 6 matching bases. The V end lost 0 bases, the J end lost 5 bases, and 18 bases lay between the germline ends. The germline V gene has CDR1 SGHRS and CDR2 YFSETQ. The CDR3 consists of 17 residues. The variable domain in full, with the rest retrieved from reference TRBV5-1 and TRBJ1-3, is KAGVTQTPRYLIKTRGQQVTLSCSPISGHRSVSWYQQTPGQGLQFLFEYFSETQRNKGNFPGRFSGRQFSNSRSEMNVSTLELGDSALYLCASSLAAGGQVRNTIYFGEGSWLTVV.

The V call is TRBV6-5, the J call TRBJ1-2; 7 bases line up with TRBD1. The CDR3 is 15 residues long. Trimming cost V 4 bases and J 4 bases; bases outside gene matches: 9. From germline, CDR1 is MNHEY and CDR2 SVGAGI. The DNA for the CDR3 is TGTGCCAGCAGTTTAAGCAGGGGGGCCTCCTATGGCTACACCTTC. Translated: CASSLSRGASYGYTF.

The V call is TRBV9, the J call TRBJ2-1, with D possibly being TRBD1 (6 bases). CDR3 length equals 15 residues. Germline assignment: CDR1 SGDLS and CDR2 YYNGEE. Between the trimmed V and J ends, which lost 4 bases and 4 bases, there was a span of 15 bases. The CDR3 nucleotides are TGTGCCAGCAGCCGTCGGACAGACCTTTACAATGAGCAGTTCTTC. Protein product: CASSRRTDLYNEQFF.

This chain connects TRBV9 to TRBJ1-6; no clear D. This CDR3 comprises 16 residues. Germline values: CDR1 SGDLS, CDR2 YYNGEE. The V end lost 0 bases, the J end lost 2 bases, and 9 bases lay between the germline ends. The CDR3 here is CASSVAAVAYNSPLHF. In DNA form, the CDR3 reads TGTGCCAGCAGCGTAGCGGCGGTGGCCTATAATTCACCCCTCCACTTT.

This clone has a handful of counts. Additional DNA sequences in this sample encode the identical CDR3. The gene calls are TRBV5-1 and TRBJ2-5; TRBD1 matches 8 bases. Germline V lookup: CDR1 SGHRS, CDR2 YFSETQ. The V gene end was trimmed by 3 bases and the J gene end by 3 bases; junction bases not matched to a gene: 4. The CDR3 has 14 residues. The CDR3 nucleotides are TGCGCCAGCAGCTCGGGGACAGGTAAAGAGACCCAGTACTTC. Translating it yields CASSSGTGKETQYF.

The rearrangement links TRBV25-1 to TRBJ1-5, with TRBD1 matching over 11 bases. Per germline, CDR1 MGHDK and CDR2 SYGVNS. The CDR3 runs to 17 residues. J lost 11 bases, V lost 1 base, and 13 bases had no gene match. CDR3 loop: CASSEFSGQGAGEAQHF. The CDR3 DNA reads TGTGCCAGCAGTGAATTTTCCGGACAGGGGGCTGGAGAAGCCCAGCATTTT. Full variable domain (outside the CDR3, taken from reference TRBV25-1 and TRBJ1-5): EADIYQTPRYLVIGTGKKITLECSQTMGHDKMYWYQQDPGMELHLIHYSYGVNSTEKGDLSSESTVSRIRTEHFPLTLESARPSHTSQYLCASSEFSGQGAGEAQHFGDGTRLSIL.

The chain joins TRBV30 to TRBJ1-1; TRBD1 matches at 7 bases. Looked up from germline, CDR1 is GTSNPN and CDR2 is SVGIG (reference sequence). The junction had 4 bases not matched to a gene; V was cut back by 3 bases and J by 3 bases. The CDR3 is made up of 13 amino acids. This CDR3 is CAWSARGYTEAFF. The CDR3 DNA follows: TGTGCCTGGAGCGCCAGGGGGTACACTGAAGCTTTCTTT.

V is TRBV27 and J is TRBJ2-3; D is possibly TRBD1 (5 bases). The CDR3 runs to 14 residues. The V end lost 6 bases, the J end lost 6 bases, and 16 bases lay between the germline ends. The germline CDR1 and CDR2 sequences are MNHEY and SMNVEV (reference sequence). The CDR3, as DNA: TGTGCCAGCAGCCTAGGGGTGGGAATGGATACGCAGTATTTT. Protein product: CASSLGVGMDTQYF.

The chain recombines TRBV6-4 with TRBJ2-1, with D tentatively TRBD2 (7 bases). Trimming shortened V by 2 bases and J by 5 bases, and 13 bases separated the two germline ends. Per the germline V gene, CDR1 is MRHNA and CDR2 is SNTAGT. This CDR3 spans 15 amino acids. CDR3 region: CASSDGGGAHNEQFF. CDR3 DNA: TGTGCCAGCAGTGACGGTGGGGGGGCCCACAATGAGCAGTTCTTC.

J is TRBJ2-2 and V is TRBV27; the match to TRBD2 covers 7 bases. Germline CDR1 MNHEY, CDR2 SMNVEV (reference sequence). This CDR3 region has 16 residues. Trimming cost V 2 bases and J 5 bases; bases outside gene matches: 8. In nucleotides, the CDR3 is TGTGCCAGCAGTTTAAGGAGCGGGAAGGGAACCGGGGAGCTGTTTTTT. Encoded protein: CASSLRSGKGTGELFF.

V usage is TRBV5-1 and J usage is TRBJ2-1; 8 bases map to TRBD1. V trimming: 5 bases; J trimming: 8 bases; junction bases outside the gene matches: 6. The CDR3 has 13 amino acids. Germline values: CDR1 SGHRS, CDR2 YFSETQ. CDR3 residues: CASRDPGGDEQFF. DNA for the CDR3: TGCGCCAGCAGAGACCCAGGGGGCGATGAGCAGTTCTTC.

The gene calls are TRBV10-3 and TRBJ1-4, with 7 bases lining up with TRBD1. The germline V gene has CDR1 ENHRY and CDR2 SYGVKD. Germline trimming cut 8 bases from V and 8 bases from J; bases unmatched to any gene: 8. CDR3 length: 13 residues. In DNA, the CDR3 is TGTGCCATCCAGGGGGGGGTAAAAGAAAAACTGTTTTTT. This encodes CAIQGGVKEKLFF.

This clone was observed a handful of times. The chain links TRBV19 to TRBJ2-4, with D uncertain. Per germline, CDR1 LNHDA and CDR2 SQIVND (reference sequence). V lost 0 bases and J lost 7, with 10 bases in between. The CDR3 spans 14 residues. The CDR3 sequence: CASSIDQGSNIQYF. In DNA form, the CDR3 reads TGTGCCAGTAGTATAGATCAAGGATCCAACATTCAGTACTTC.

J is TRBJ1-1 and V is TRBV5-1, with D unclear. CDR3 length equals 12 residues. V was clipped by 3 bases and J by 5 bases, with 8 bases between them. Germline loops: CDR1 SGHRS, CDR2 YFSETQ. This chain's CDR3 is CASSSEGTEAFF. The CDR3 DNA follows: TGCGCCAGCAGCTCGGAGGGTACTGAAGCTTTCTTT.

This rearrangement joins TRBV25-1 to TRBJ1-2, with D tentatively TRBD1 (6 bases). The CDR3 is made up of 15 amino acids. V was trimmed by 6 bases and J by 5 bases, leaving 19 bases between them. Germline lookup yields CDR1 MGHDK and CDR2 SYGVNS. The CDR3 coding sequence is TGTGCCAGCAGCGTCCCTGAGGGCAGGGGTTATGGCTACACCTTC. Translating gives CASSVPEGRGYGYTF.

This clone was counted between two and nine times. The chain carries TRBV6-5 and TRBJ1-1, with D perhaps TRBD1 (5 bases). V lost 7 bases to trimming and J lost 1 base, with 10 bases between them. The CDR3 spans 13 residues. The germline V gene has CDR1 MNHEY and CDR2 SVGAGI. The DNA for the CDR3 is TGTGCCAGCACCCCAGGGAGGAACACTGAAGCTTTCTTT. Translation gives CASTPGRNTEAFF.

V and J are TRBV19 and TRBJ2-7; 7 bases align to TRBD1. V trimming: 5 bases; J trimming: 6 bases; junction bases outside the gene matches: 13. The CDR3 contains 15 residues. From germline, CDR1 is LNHDA and CDR2 SQIVND (reference sequence). The CDR3 coding sequence is TGTGCCAGTAGTCTTACAGGGGTCCTGGTGGGCGAGCAGTACTTC. Its protein is CASSLTGVLVGEQYF.

The chain recombines TRBV5-6 with TRBJ2-7, with 8 bases that match TRBD2. The germline CDR1 and CDR2 sequences are SGHDT and YYEEEE. Trimming at V came to 4 bases and at J to 3 bases, leaving 6 bases not matched to a gene. CDR3 length equals 14 residues. CDR3 in DNA: TGTGCCAGCAGCCCCGGGGGGGGACTCTACGAGCAGTACGTC. Translated: CASSPGGGLYEQYV.

This chain connects TRBV6-5 to TRBJ1-4; 9 bases agree with TRBD1. Losses at the gene ends were 6 bases for V and 5 bases for J; bases not matched to a gene: 4. This CDR3 is 14 amino acids long. Germline V gives CDR1 MNHEY, CDR2 SVGAGI. The CDR3 loop is CASRRQGGNEKLFF. In DNA, the CDR3 is TGTGCCAGCAGACGACAGGGGGGAAATGAAAAACTGTTTTTT.

This sequence joins TRBV11-2 and TRBJ2-7, with TRBD2 matching 8 bases. This CDR3 contains 16 residues. The germline CDR1 and CDR2 sequences are SGHAT and FQNNGV. With V trimmed by 0 bases and J by 2 bases, 6 bases remained unmatched. CDR3 DNA sequence: TGTGCCAGCAGCTTAGATCGGGGGGGATATCCCTACGAGCAGTACTTC. Translating it yields CASSLDRGGYPYEQYF. The whole variable domain, filled in from reference TRBV11-2 and TRBJ2-7, reads EAGVAQSPRYKIIEKRQSVAFWCNPISGHATLYWYQQILGQGPKLLIQFQNNGVVDDSQLPKDRFSAERLKGVDSTLKIQPAKLEDSAVYLCASSLDRGGYPYEQYFGPGTRLTVT.